One sample yielded the 30 T cell receptor beta chains listed below, sequenced in a study of sequential checkpoint blockade in melanoma (dated by TCRdb to the late 2010s). Receptor libraries were prepared by the immunoSEQ multiplex PCR assay. TCRdb's version of the immuneACCESS table is confined to in-frame rearrangements and falls short of the full clone set. An unresolved V gene accounts for under half of the shortfall where checked; the remainder is of unknown origin. The sample table holds about 17,000 clones, of which 72% were seen once. The ten largest clones capture 21% of the sample. Explained via the paper, the treatment or condition label denotes: randomized to nivolumab then ipilimumab (arm A) or the reverse (arm B). Sequenced material: CD8+ T cells sorted from blood (inferred from file names), taken from a patient given nivolumab and ipilimumab in sequence. The receptors here all came from a human donor with melanoma.

The chain employs TRBV21-1 and TRBJ2-7; the table's D call of TRBD1 was not tested on the DNA. TRBV21-1 is termed a pseudogene. This CDR3 comprises 16 residues. In DNA, the CDR3 is TGTGCCAGCAGCAAAGTCCCCCTAGGGACAGCCTACGAGCAGTACTTC. It specifies CASSKVPLGTAYEQYF.

This sequence joins TRBV7-9 and TRBJ1-4; 7 bases agree with TRBD1. J lost 4 bases, V lost 2 bases, and 4 bases had no gene match. Germline CDR1 reads SEHNR; CDR2 reads FQNEAQ (reference sequence). The CDR3 has 15 amino acids. The CDR3 region has the DNA TGTGCCAGCAGCTTAACGGGGACAGATAATGAAAAACTGTTTTTT. It translates to CASSLTGTDNEKLFF.

This clone was picked up one time. This rearrangement joins TRBV9 to TRBJ1-2; possibly TRBD1 for D (5 bases). V lost 4 bases and J lost 3, with 13 bases in between. The CDR3 loop spans 14 amino acids. Germline V gene lookup returns CDR1 SGDLS and CDR2 YYNGEE. In nucleotides, the CDR3 is TGTGCCAGCAGCCCCCAGGGCAGGGACTATGGCTACACCTTC. Amino acid sequence: CASSPQGRDYGYTF.

This sequence joins TRBV28 and TRBJ2-7, with 7 bases identical to TRBD1. CDR3 size: 15 residues. The junction had 7 bases not matched to a gene; V was cut back by 3 bases and J by 2 bases. Per the germline V gene, CDR1 is MDHEN and CDR2 is SYDVKM. Here the CDR3 DNA reads TGTGCCAGCAGTTTTCGCCGGGACAGAGCCTACGAGCAGTACTTC. This translates into CASSFRRDRAYEQYF.

This chain joins TRBV6-5 and TRBJ2-7; weak D call: TRBD1 (5 bases). The CDR3 loop spans 16 amino acids. The V end was cut by 0 bases, the J end by 1 base, with 13 bases between. Germline CDR1 reads MNHEY; CDR2 reads SVGAGI. CDR3 protein: CASSYSLAGWSYEQYF. The CDR3 coding sequence is TGTGCCAGCAGTTACTCGTTGGCAGGGTGGTCCTACGAGCAGTACTTC.

V gene TRBV4-2 combines with J gene TRBJ2-7; TRBD2 matches at 14 bases. With V trimmed by 2 bases and J by 1 base, 13 bases remained unmatched. This CDR3 is built from 20 residues. Germline assignment: CDR1 LGHNA and CDR2 YNFKEQ. The CDR3 sequence: CASSQNLRGLAGDSSYEQYF. In DNA, the CDR3 is TGTGCCAGCAGCCAAAACCTCCGGGGACTAGCGGGAGATTCGTCCTACGAGCAGTACTTC.

This chain links TRBV4-1 with TRBJ1-2; no firm D call. V lost 0 bases to trimming and J lost 4 bases, with 15 bases between them. The CDR3 is 16 residues long. Germline V gene lookup returns CDR1 MGHRA and CDR2 YSYEKL. CDR3: CASSQDTASAGYGYTF. CDR3 DNA sequence: TGCGCCAGCAGCCAAGATACAGCTTCTGCTGGCTATGGCTACACCTTC.

The J gene is TRBJ2-7, the V gene TRBV5-8; maybe TRBD2 (5 bases). There are 13 residues in the CDR3. The germline V gene encodes CDR1 SGHTS and CDR2 YDEGEE. V was shortened by 0 bases and J by 3 bases, with 7 bases between the two germline ends. The CDR3, as DNA: TGTGCCAGCAGCTTGGGAGGGAACTACGAGCAGTACTTC. Translating gives CASSLGGNYEQYF.

The chain carries TRBV6-6 and TRBJ1-1; the match to TRBD1 covers 9 bases. Germline CDR1 reads MNHNY; CDR2 reads SVGAGI (reference sequence). The trim removed 6 bases at V and 5 bases at J, leaving 7 bases unmatched. The CDR3 has 14 residues. CDR3 region: CASSSGQGLTEAFF. Here the CDR3 DNA reads TGTGCCAGCAGCTCGGGACAGGGATTGACTGAAGCTTTCTTT.

The chain uses TRBV13 and TRBJ2-7; 8 bases agree with TRBD1. CDR1 and CDR2 (germline): PRHDT, FYEKMQ (reference sequence). The CDR3 has 14 residues. Losses at the gene ends were 4 bases for V and 5 bases for J; bases not matched to a gene: 7. In nucleotides, the CDR3 is TGTGCCAGCAGCTCTTGGACAGGGAAAGACGAGCAGTACTTC. It is translated as CASSSWTGKDEQYF.

V and J are TRBV6-4 and TRBJ2-3; 7 bases are a match to TRBD2. The germline CDR1 and CDR2 sequences are MRHNA and SNTAGT. This CDR3 has 14 amino acids. Losses at the gene ends were 2 bases for V and 1 base for J; bases not matched to a gene: 0. The CDR3 sequence is CASSDAGGTDTQYF. CDR3 nucleotide sequence: TGTGCCAGCAGTGACGCGGGGGGCACAGATACGCAGTATTTT.

The chain couples TRBV11-2 to TRBJ2-2; TRBD1 agrees at 7 bases. The germline CDR1 and CDR2 sequences are SGHAT and FQNNGV. With V trimmed by 3 bases and J by 4 bases, 14 bases remained unmatched. This CDR3 spans 18 amino acids. The CDR3 coding sequence is TGTGCCAGCAGCTTCCCCCTTACAGGGGCGCGAAGCACCGGGGAGCTGTTTTTT. It encodes CASSFPLTGARSTGELFF.

This clone was observed a handful of times. V and J are TRBV6-6 and TRBJ1-3; TRBD1 matches 8 bases. The CDR3 runs 14 residues. Germline CDR1 is MNHNY and CDR2 is SVGAGI (reference sequence). With 5 bases clipped from V and 2 bases from J, the junction kept 2 bases outside the gene matches. This chain's CDR3 is CASSTGGAGNTIYF. The CDR3 nucleotides read TGTGCCAGCAGTACAGGGGGGGCTGGAAACACCATATATTTT.

J is TRBJ2-5 and V is TRBV6-1; TRBD1 matches at 8 bases. TRBJ2-7 matches the DNA end more closely, so the J call is doubtful. In germline, CDR1 is MNHNS, CDR2 SASEGT. The length of the CDR3 is 13 residues. The CDR3 bases are TGTGCCAGCAGGGAGGACAGGGACCACGAGCAGTACTTC. It is translated as CASREDRDHEQYF.

This rearrangement joins TRBV14 to TRBJ2-7, with a possible D match to TRBD2 (5 bases). The CDR3 loop spans 15 amino acids. V lost 5 bases and J 0 bases, leaving 14 bases between the germline ends. Germline assignment: CDR1 SGHDN and CDR2 FVKESK. CDR3 sequence reads: CASSLRTPRSYEQYF. The DNA for the CDR3 is TGTGCCAGCAGCTTGAGGACTCCCCGCTCCTACGAGCAGTACTTC.

The V gene is TRBV29-1, the J gene TRBJ2-7, with 15 bases fitting TRBD2. J gave up 0 bases and V 1 base, and 1 base lay outside the gene matches. Looked up from germline, CDR1 is SQVTM and CDR2 is ANQGSEA. This CDR3 spans 16 amino acids. This chain's CDR3 is CSVEGGLAGGSYEQYF. CDR3 coding DNA: TGCAGCGTTGAAGGGGGACTAGCGGGAGGCTCCTACGAGCAGTACTTC.

CDR3 DNA sequence: TGTGCCAGCTGGGGAGGCACAGATACGCAGTATTTT. Translating it yields CASWGGTDTQYF. The genes are TRBV7-9 and TRBJ2-3; D perhaps matches TRBD2 (5 bases). Germline V gene sequence: CDR1 SEHNR, CDR2 FQNEAQ (reference sequence). The V gene lost 8 bases and the J gene lost 1 base, with 7 bases spanning the gap. This CDR3 contains 12 residues.

The chain links TRBV7-9 to TRBJ1-4; weak D call: TRBD1 (6 bases). The CDR3 is 17 residues long. Deletions cut 2 bases from V and 6 bases from J, with 19 bases between. Germline V lookup: CDR1 SEHNR, CDR2 FQNEAQ (reference sequence). Here the CDR3 DNA reads TGTGCCAGCAGCTTATTTGGACTCTGGGGGCAGGATGAAAAACTGTTTTTT. It is translated as CASSLFGLWGQDEKLFF.

This rearrangement joins TRBV2 to TRBJ2-7; weak D call: TRBD1 (5 bases). Trimming took 6 bases from V and 2 from J, leaving 17 bases between them. Germline V gene sequence: CDR1 SNHLY, CDR2 FYNNEI. The CDR3 totals 15 residues. The CDR3 spells CASRDRNDITYEQYF. CDR3 nucleotides: TGTGCCAGCAGAGACAGAAATGACATTACCTACGAGCAGTACTTC.

The chain links TRBV5-4 to TRBJ1-2, with 7 bases matching TRBD1. In germline, CDR1 is SGHNT, CDR2 YYREEE (reference sequence). The V and J ends lost 3 bases and 4 bases, in that order; junction bases with no gene match: 9. The CDR3 runs 15 residues. CDR3 sequence reads: CASSSGTDLIYGYTF. The CDR3 coding sequence is TGTGCCAGCAGCTCTGGGACAGACCTCATCTATGGCTACACCTTC.

The genes are TRBV7-9 and TRBJ2-5; TRBD2 might be the D (5 bases). The J call is uncertain, as TRBJ2-7 better fits the DNA end. CDR1 is SEHNR and CDR2 is FQNEAQ in the germline V gene (reference sequence). This CDR3 has 14 amino acids. Written as DNA, the CDR3 is TGTGCCAGCAGCCCGACTGGAAGGAGGTACGAGCAGTACTTC. This sequence encodes CASSPTGRRYEQYF.

V gene TRBV9 combines with J gene TRBJ1-1; TRBD1 agrees at 7 bases. The CDR3 extends over 18 amino acids. Per germline, CDR1 SGDLS and CDR2 YYNGEE. V gave up 4 bases and J gave up 1 base; unmatched junction bases: 16. This CDR3 reads CASSTNRGRGIGNTEAFF. CDR3 nucleotides: TGTGCCAGCAGCACCAACAGGGGTCGCGGGATAGGGAACACTGAAGCTTTCTTT.

The rearrangement links TRBV6-6 to TRBJ1-2; D remains unclear. Trimming pared 6 bases from V and 4 bases from J, leaving 12 bases between. The CDR3 is 13 amino acids. In germline, CDR1 is MNHNY, CDR2 SVGAGI (reference sequence). CDR3 protein: CASRPTEIYGYTF. The CDR3 DNA reads as TGTGCCAGCAGACCTACAGAGATCTATGGCTACACCTTC.

This chain joins TRBV7-6 and TRBJ2-7; 9 bases align to TRBD1. The CDR3 runs 13 residues. J was trimmed by 5 bases and V by 3 bases; bases with no gene match: 2. CDR1 is SGHVS, CDR2 FNYEAQ, per germline. CDR3: CASSLTGGNEQYF. CDR3 DNA sequence: TGTGCCAGCAGCTTGACAGGGGGTAACGAGCAGTACTTC. Together with reference TRBV7-6 and TRBJ2-7, the CDR3 gives the full variable domain: GAGVSQSPRYKVTKRGQDVALRCDPISGHVSLYWYRQALGQGPEFLTYFNYEAQQDKSGLPNDRFSAERPEGSISTLTIQRTEQRDSAMYRCASSLTGGNEQYFGPGTRLTVT.

This clone was counted a few times. The chain carries TRBV12-5 and TRBJ2-1; 14 bases agree with TRBD2. Germline assignment: CDR1 LGHNT and CDR2 FRNRAP. The V segment lost 5 bases and the J segment 8 bases; nucleotides outside the gene matches: 11. The CDR3 runs to 17 residues. CDR3 sequence (DNA): TGTGCTAGTGGTCTCGGGACTAGCGGGAGTTATGGGGATGAGCAGTTCTTC. Protein sequence: CASGLGTSGSYGDEQFF.

This chain connects TRBV4-2 to TRBJ2-7, with 7 positions matching TRBD1. The germline V gene has CDR1 LGHNA and CDR2 YNFKEQ. This CDR3 region has 14 residues. Trimming at V came to 4 bases and at J to 4 bases, leaving 7 bases not matched to a gene. The CDR3, as DNA: TGTGCCAGCAGCCCAGCCCCGGGACAGTACGAGCAGTACTTC. Translating gives CASSPAPGQYEQYF.

Written as DNA, the CDR3 is TGCAGCGCCTACAGGGATTCCTCCTACGAGCAGTACTTC. Translating it yields CSAYRDSSYEQYF. The rearrangement uses TRBV29-1 and TRBJ2-7; maybe TRBD1 (6 bases). This CDR3 has 13 residues. The germline V and J ends were trimmed by 7 bases and 0 bases, with 13 bases remaining between them. The V gene's germline CDR1 is SQVTM and CDR2 ANQGSEA.

The CDR3 reads CASSLFGGKAYEQYF. Here the CDR3 DNA reads TGTGCCAGCAGTTTATTTGGGGGGAAGGCCTACGAGCAGTACTTC. The chain carries TRBV27 and TRBJ2-7, with D perhaps matching TRBD2 (6 bases). The CDR3 totals 15 residues. Germline CDR1 and CDR2: MNHEY and SMNVEV (reference sequence). V was pared by 1 base and J by 2 bases, with 12 bases between.

The chain recombines TRBV28 with TRBJ2-1, with D possibly being TRBD2 (5 bases). Trimming cost V 7 bases and J 7 bases, with 20 bases left between them. There are 15 residues in the CDR3. Looked up from germline, CDR1 is MDHEN and CDR2 is SYDVKM. CDR3 amino acids: CASKLTLAGSNEQFF. DNA of the CDR3: TGTGCCAGCAAACTCACCCTAGCAGGCTCAAATGAGCAGTTCTTC.

This clone showed up just a few times. V usage is TRBV7-9 and J usage is TRBJ1-2, with a tentative D call TRBD1 (5 bases). Germline-derived CDR1 and CDR2 are SEHNR and FQNEAQ (reference sequence). V gave up 0 bases and J gave up 6 bases, with 14 bases separating them. The CDR3 has 15 residues. CDR3 bases: TGTGCCAGCAGCTTAGCGATAGGAGGGGCTGATGGCTACACCTTC. It translates to CASSLAIGGADGYTF.